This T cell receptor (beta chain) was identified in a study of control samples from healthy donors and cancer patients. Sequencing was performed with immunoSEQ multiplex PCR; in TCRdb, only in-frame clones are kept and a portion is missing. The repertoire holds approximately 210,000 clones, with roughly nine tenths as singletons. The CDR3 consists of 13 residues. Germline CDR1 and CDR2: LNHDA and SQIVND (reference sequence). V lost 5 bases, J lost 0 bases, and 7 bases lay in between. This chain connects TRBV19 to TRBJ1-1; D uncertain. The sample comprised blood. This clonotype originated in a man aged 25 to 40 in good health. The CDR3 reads CASSERMNTEAFF. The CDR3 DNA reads TGTGCCAGTAGTGAGAGGATGAACACTGAAGCTTTCTTT.